One sample yielded the 6 T cell receptor beta chains listed below, sequenced in a study of cytomegalovirus exposure and HLA in healthy donors. The PCR used 60 Vbeta and 13 Jbeta primers. Sequencing used immunoSEQ multiplex PCR; TCRdb keeps in-frame clones, though not all of them. In the table there are 130,000 to 150,000 clones, roughly three quarters of which are singletons. Sequenced: PBMCs. The receptors here all came from a female donor in good health and CMV-seronegative.

The V gene is TRBV27, the J gene TRBJ2-5, with D perhaps TRBD1 (5 bases). The CDR3 has 16 amino acids. V lost 3 bases to trimming and J lost 3 bases, with 17 bases between them. Per germline, CDR1 MNHEY and CDR2 SMNVEV (reference sequence). The DNA of the CDR3 is TGTGCCAGCAGTTTCGGACACAGGCCCGCGGAAGAGACCCAGTACTTC. It specifies CASSFGHRPAEETQYF.

V is TRBV29-1 and J is TRBJ1-1, with 7 positions matching TRBD1. Trimming removed 4 bases from V and 1 base from J; junction bases left unmatched: 6. Germline values: CDR1 SQVTM, CDR2 ANQGSEA. This CDR3 has 14 residues. The CDR3 DNA is TGCAGCGTTGTTAGGGGGCGGGCGAACACTGAAGCTTTCTTT. It encodes CSVVRGRANTEAFF.

The chain joins TRBV5-4 to TRBJ2-6; 9 positions agree with TRBD1. There are 17 residues in the CDR3. Germline CDR1 and CDR2: SGHNT and YYREEE (reference sequence). V lost 2 bases and J lost 2; bases outside the gene matches: 5. CDR3 DNA: TGTGCCAGCAGCTTTTACCGGGACAGGGCTGGGGCCAACGTCCTGACTTTC. Translating gives CASSFYRDRAGANVLTF.

The CDR3 protein is CSVDRVQGVQGYTF. CDR3 DNA: TGCAGCGTTGACCGGGTTCAGGGTGTACAGGGCTACACCTTC. J is TRBJ1-2 and V is TRBV29-1; perhaps TRBD1 as D (5 bases). The CDR3 sequence is 14 residues long. Germline V CDR1 and CDR2: SQVTM, ANQGSEA. V gave up 3 bases and J gave up 8 bases, with 19 bases separating them.

The gene calls are TRBV15 and TRBJ2-7; the D gene is possibly TRBD1 (6 bases). The CDR3 spans 14 residues. Trimming pared 1 base from V and 1 base from J, leaving 8 bases between. From germline, CDR1 is LNHNV and CDR2 YYDKDF (reference sequence). DNA of the CDR3: TGTGCCACCAGCAGAGGGCAGGGGTCCTACGAGCAGTACTTC. Encoded protein: CATSRGQGSYEQYF. Looking up the rest from reference TRBV15 and TRBJ2-7 gives the full variable domain: DAMVIQNPRYQVTQFGKPVTLSCSQTLNHNVMYWYQQKSSQAPKLLFHYYDKDFNNEADTPDNFQSRRPNTSFCFLDIRSPGLGDTAMYLCATSRGQGSYEQYFGPGTRLTVT.

This rearrangement joins TRBV28 to TRBJ1-5, with a tentative D call TRBD1 (5 bases). In germline, CDR1 is MDHEN, CDR2 SYDVKM. V was cut by 6 bases and J by 5 bases, with 20 bases left in between. The CDR3 loop spans 16 amino acids. CDR3 in DNA: TGTGCCAGCAGCCCACAAATAGGGACTCCTCATCAGCCCCAGCATTTT. Its translation: CASSPQIGTPHQPQHF.